The 9 T cell receptor beta chains below were found in one sample sequenced in a study of shared clonotypes between healthy human individuals (dated by TCRdb to the early 2020s). Libraries were constructed by the immunoSEQ multiplex PCR assay. As stored in TCRdb, this immuneACCESS dataset retains in-frame rearrangements with V and J assigned. A fraction of the clones does not appear; measured against another copy, unresolved V genes explain less than half of the discrepancy, and the remainder lacks a known reason. Counted in this sample were more than 2,000,000 clones; approximately 92% of them appeared once. Jointly, the top ten make up over 0.12% of the sample. Material: naive CD4+ T cells sorted from blood. The cell subset or site label for this specimen denotes: CD45RA+ positively selected. Receptors originate from a man between 18 and 35 years old in good health.

The chain uses TRBV27 and TRBJ2-2; D is possibly TRBD1 (5 bases). Germline values: CDR1 MNHEY, CDR2 SMNVEV (reference sequence). The length of the CDR3 is 16 residues. Trimming removed 4 bases from V and 1 base from J, with 13 bases in between. This CDR3 reads CASSSRTGRNTGELFF. The CDR3 DNA follows: TGTGCCAGCAGTTCCCGCACAGGTCGGAACACCGGGGAGCTGTTTTTT.

This clone turned up a few times. The chain has TRBV15 and TRBJ1-1; D gene ambiguous. The length of the CDR3 is 15 residues. Trimming took 0 bases from V and 1 from J, leaving 9 bases between them. Germline assignment: CDR1 LNHNV and CDR2 YYDKDF (reference sequence). DNA of the CDR3: TGTGCCACCAGCAGAGATCGGTCCGGGAACACTGAAGCTTTCTTT. Its protein product is CATSRDRSGNTEAFF.

The chain has TRBV6-5 and TRBJ1-1, with 7 bases fitting TRBD1. With 6 bases clipped from V and 0 bases from J, the junction kept 7 bases outside the gene matches. CDR3 length: 15 amino acids. Germline V gene data show CDR1 as MNHEY and CDR2 as SVGAGI. The CDR3 nucleotides read TGTGCCAGCAGAGGGGGCAGGATCATGAACACTGAAGCTTTCTTT. This sequence encodes CASRGGRIMNTEAFF.

The chain combines TRBV27 with TRBJ1-6; weak D call: TRBD1 (6 bases). CDR3 length: 16 residues. Trimming took off 8 bases at V and 0 bases at J, with 14 bases between the two ends. CDR1 MNHEY and CDR2 SMNVEV come from the germline V gene (reference sequence). The CDR3 here is CASGPTGSSYNSPLHF. As DNA, the CDR3 is TGTGCCAGCGGACCGACAGGTAGCTCCTATAATTCACCCCTCCACTTT.

This clone was counted once. The chain is built from TRBV5-4 and TRBJ1-3; a weak D match, TRBD1 (6 bases). Germline-derived CDR1 and CDR2 are SGHNT and YYREEE (reference sequence). The CDR3 loop spans 15 amino acids. The V end lost 2 bases, the J end lost 2 bases, and 11 bases lay between the germline ends. CDR3 nucleotides: TGTGCCAGCAGCTTACAGGGTCCCACTGGAAACACCATATATTTT. Encoded protein: CASSLQGPTGNTIYF.

This clone was counted a single time. V usage is TRBV5-1 and J usage is TRBJ1-2, with TRBD1 matching over 9 bases. Germline V gene sequence: CDR1 SGHRS, CDR2 YFSETQ. This CDR3 has 18 residues. With V trimmed by 4 bases and J by 3 bases, 16 bases remained unmatched. CDR3 sequence (DNA): TGCGCCAGCAGCCTCGGGTCGACAGGGGGTATGGTAGACTATGGCTACACCTTC. The encoded protein is CASSLGSTGGMVDYGYTF.

The chain couples TRBV6-5 to TRBJ2-2; D possibly uses TRBD1 or TRBD2 (5 bases each). Trimming cost V 2 bases and J 6 bases, with 10 bases left between them. Germline CDR1 reads MNHEY; CDR2 reads SVGAGI. CDR3 length equals 14 residues. The CDR3 DNA reads TGTGCCAGCAGTTACAGTCGGGGCCCCGGGGAGCTGTTTTTT. Protein product: CASSYSRGPGELFF.

The chain carries TRBV5-4 and TRBJ1-2, with D tentatively TRBD1 (5 bases). Trimming left V 0 bases short and J 8 bases short, with 14 bases between. The CDR3 consists of 14 residues. From germline, CDR1 is SGHNT and CDR2 YYREEE (reference sequence). As DNA, the CDR3 is TGTGCCAGCAGCTTGGCCAGGGAGGTCGACGGCTACACCTTC. Its translation: CASSLAREVDGYTF.

V is TRBV15 and J is TRBJ2-7; D possibly corresponds to TRBD1 (6 bases). The CDR3 spans 13 residues. CDR1 and CDR2 (germline): LNHNV, YYDKDF (reference sequence). V lost 0 bases and J 7 bases, leaving 10 bases between the germline ends. CDR3 amino acids: CATSRDLQGEQYF. CDR3 DNA sequence: TGTGCCACCAGCAGAGATCTCCAGGGGGAGCAGTACTTC.